This T cell receptor (beta chain) was captured by sequencing in a study of cytomegalovirus exposure and HLA in healthy donors. Overall study findings and caveats: Roughly uniform sequencing depth across donors was assumed, possibly incorrectly.

For this clone: Its antigen is not identified.

With 60 Vbeta and 13 Jbeta primers, the PCR was carried out. The assay was immunoSEQ multiplex PCR, and TCRdb's table has in-frame clones only and misses some. This sample has about 170,000 clones, with over 70% found just once. The V gene lost 1 base and the J gene lost 7 bases, with 11 bases spanning the gap. There are 14 residues in the CDR3. Germline CDR1 reads LGHNT; CDR2 reads FRNRAP. The sample was PBMCs. This sequence was found in a boy younger than 10 in good health and CMV-seronegative. The rearrangement links TRBV12-5 to TRBJ2-1; possible D gene TRBD1, 6 bases. The CDR3 protein is CASGLANRVNEQFF. The CDR3 DNA reads as TGTGCTAGTGGTTTGGCCAACAGGGTGAATGAGCAGTTCTTC.